This passage covers 16 T cell receptor beta chains from one sample sequenced in a study of cytomegalovirus exposure and HLA in healthy donors. The study ran its PCR with 60 Vbeta and 13 Jbeta primers. Here immunoSEQ multiplex PCR was the method, and the copy in TCRdb shows in-frame clones only, minus some. The sample records 95,000 to 150,000 clones, over 60% being singletons. Sequencing was done on a sample of PBMCs. The source is a female donor in good health and CMV-seronegative.

This chain links TRBV18 with TRBJ1-6, with a weak D call TRBD1 (6 bases). Germline lookup yields CDR1 KGHSH and CDR2 LQKENI. The length of the CDR3 is 15 residues. Trimming left V 1 base short and J 7 bases short, with 11 bases between. The CDR3 DNA follows: TGTGCCAGCTCACCACTGGACAGTGAGAATTCACCCCTCCACTTT. Protein: CASSPLDSENSPLHF.

The chain joins TRBV13 to TRBJ1-1; D possibly corresponds to TRBD1 (5 bases). The CDR3 consists of 14 residues. V lost 7 bases and J lost 3, with 15 bases in between. Germline CDR1 is PRHDT and CDR2 is FYEKMQ (reference sequence). The CDR3 loop is CASTLGGRDTEAFF. CDR3 nucleotides: TGTGCCAGCACCTTGGGGGGTAGGGACACTGAAGCTTTCTTT.

This chain uses TRBV14 with TRBJ1-2; TRBD1 might be the D (5 bases). The CDR3 contains 13 residues. V dropped 1 base and J dropped 7 bases, with 10 bases sitting between them. CDR1 is SGHDN, CDR2 FVKESK, per germline. The chain's CDR3 is CASSQVRGSGYTF. Here the CDR3 DNA reads TGTGCCAGCAGCCAAGTAAGGGGCAGTGGCTACACCTTC.

The chain has TRBV28 and TRBJ2-1, with a weak D call TRBD2 (6 bases). Per the germline V gene, CDR1 is MDHEN and CDR2 is SYDVKM. V shed 6 bases and J shed 10 bases, with 25 bases lying between them. The CDR3 runs to 16 residues. In DNA form, the CDR3 reads TGTGCCAGCAGCCGCCAAGGGACTCGGGGGAGAAAGGAGCAGTTCTTC. Protein sequence: CASSRQGTRGRKEQFF.

The chain carries TRBV4-2 and TRBJ1-2; D might be TRBD1 (5 bases). CDR3 size: 13 residues. Germline values: CDR1 LGHNA, CDR2 YNFKEQ. V was clipped by 4 bases and J by 2 bases, with 8 bases between them. The CDR3 here is CASSLGLNYGYTF. CDR3 nucleotide sequence: TGTGCCAGCAGCCTGGGACTGAACTATGGCTACACCTTC.

This chain uses TRBV5-4 with TRBJ2-6; unclear D gene. V was trimmed by 4 bases and J by 0 bases, leaving 8 bases between them. Germline V gene sequence: CDR1 SGHNT, CDR2 YYREEE (reference sequence). The CDR3 is made up of 15 amino acids. CDR3 coding DNA: TGTGCCAGCAGCACCAAGAGCTCTGGGGCCAACGTCCTGACTTTC. It codes for CASSTKSSGANVLTF.

V and J are TRBV5-1 and TRBJ2-3; no reliable D call. The V gene's germline CDR1 is SGHRS and CDR2 YFSETQ. V lost 1 base to trimming and J lost 2 bases, with 8 bases between them. The CDR3 length is 14 residues. CDR3 residues: CASSLHSPTDTQYF. Here the CDR3 DNA reads TGCGCCAGCAGCTTGCACAGCCCCACAGATACGCAGTATTTT. Based on the CDR3 plus reference TRBV5-1 and TRBJ2-3, the full variable domain is KAGVTQTPRYLIKTRGQQVTLSCSPISGHRSVSWYQQTPGQGLQFLFEYFSETQRNKGNFPGRFSGRQFSNSRSEMNVSTLELGDSALYLCASSLHSPTDTQYFGPGTRLTVL.

The chain uses TRBV28 and TRBJ2-5; 10 bases line up with TRBD1. This CDR3 spans 15 amino acids. J lost 5 bases, V lost 5 bases, and 8 bases had no gene match. Germline CDR1 and CDR2: MDHEN and SYDVKM. The CDR3 protein is CASSETTGGRETQYF. CDR3 DNA: TGTGCCAGCAGTGAGACGACAGGGGGCCGGGAGACCCAGTACTTC. Using reference TRBV28 and TRBJ2-5 for the parts outside the CDR3, the full variable domain is DVKVTQSSRYLVKRTGEKVFLECVQDMDHENMFWYRQDPGLGLRLIYFSYDVKMKEKGDIPEGYSVSREKKERFSLILESASTNQTSMYLCASSETTGGRETQYFGPGTRLLVL.

Concerning this clone: Germline and junction disagree at one end, which may indicate a read error. This CDR3 is CSSSLAEGFLVSYEQYF. The CDR3 bases are TGTTCCAGCAGCTTAGCTGAGGGTTTCTTGGTATCCTACGAGCAGTACTTC. The rearrangement links TRBV7-9 to TRBJ2-7; D may be TRBD2 (5 bases). This CDR3 is built from 17 residues. CDR1 SEHNR and CDR2 FQNEAQ come from the germline V gene (reference sequence).

CDR3 residues: CASLRGSSYNEQFF. The CDR3 nucleotides are TGTGCCAGCTTGCGAGGGAGCTCCTACAATGAGCAGTTCTTC. The chain couples TRBV11-2 to TRBJ2-1; tentative D call: TRBD2 (5 bases). Trimming left V 8 bases short and J 0 bases short, with 11 bases between. There are 14 residues in the CDR3. Germline V lookup: CDR1 SGHAT, CDR2 FQNNGV.

J is TRBJ2-3 and V is TRBV5-1, with D tentatively TRBD2 (5 bases). Germline-derived CDR1 and CDR2 are SGHRS and YFSETQ. V gave up 4 bases and J gave up 0 bases, with 12 bases separating them. This CDR3 has 15 amino acids. CDR3 nucleotide sequence: TGCGCCAGCAGCGCCGAGCGGAGAAGCACAGATACGCAGTATTTT. Protein: CASSAERRSTDTQYF.

This sequence joins TRBV28 and TRBJ1-1, with TRBD1 matching 10 bases. The CDR3 contains 12 residues. The V and J ends lost 2 bases and 11 bases, in that order; junction bases with no gene match: 2. Looked up from germline, CDR1 is MDHEN and CDR2 is SYDVKM. CDR3 loop: CASSLGTGDAFF. The CDR3 DNA is TGTGCCAGCAGTTTAGGGACAGGGGACGCTTTCTTT.

This chain joins TRBV28 and TRBJ1-1, with D possibly TRBD1 on 5 matching bases. V lost 7 bases to trimming and J lost 3 bases, with 12 bases between them. CDR3 size: 13 residues. CDR1 and CDR2 from the germline V gene are MDHEN and SYDVKM. The chain's CDR3 is CASTQGGHTEAFF. Written as DNA, the CDR3 is TGTGCCAGCACGCAGGGCGGACACACTGAAGCTTTCTTT.

This clone appeared a few times. The CDR3 DNA reads TGCGCCAGCAGCTACCTGGGACAGGGGGAACTGTTTTTT. Translation gives CASSYLGQGELFF. The rearrangement links TRBV4-1 to TRBJ1-4; 11 positions agree with TRBD1. The CDR3 has 13 amino acids. Losses at the gene ends were 5 bases for V and 12 bases for J; bases not matched to a gene: 5. Germline lookup yields CDR1 MGHRA and CDR2 YSYEKL.

The rearrangement joins TRBV6-1 to TRBJ2-1; D is ambiguous. Looked up from germline, CDR1 is MNHNS and CDR2 is SASEGT. The CDR3 totals 16 residues. V lost 4 bases, J lost 0 bases, and 13 bases lay in between. In nucleotides, the CDR3 is TGTGCCAGCAGTGGGAAACAGCAAATCTCCTACAATGAGCAGTTCTTC. Its translation: CASSGKQQISYNEQFF.

The chain combines TRBV5-4 with TRBJ1-4; the D gene is possibly TRBD1 (5 bases). Germline CDR1 is SGHNT and CDR2 is YYREEE (reference sequence). The germline V and J ends were trimmed by 4 bases and 3 bases, with 13 bases remaining between them. The CDR3 length is 15 residues. The CDR3 sequence is CASSLKTAPNEKLFF. CDR3 coding DNA: TGTGCCAGCAGCCTAAAGACAGCTCCTAATGAAAAACTGTTTTTT.